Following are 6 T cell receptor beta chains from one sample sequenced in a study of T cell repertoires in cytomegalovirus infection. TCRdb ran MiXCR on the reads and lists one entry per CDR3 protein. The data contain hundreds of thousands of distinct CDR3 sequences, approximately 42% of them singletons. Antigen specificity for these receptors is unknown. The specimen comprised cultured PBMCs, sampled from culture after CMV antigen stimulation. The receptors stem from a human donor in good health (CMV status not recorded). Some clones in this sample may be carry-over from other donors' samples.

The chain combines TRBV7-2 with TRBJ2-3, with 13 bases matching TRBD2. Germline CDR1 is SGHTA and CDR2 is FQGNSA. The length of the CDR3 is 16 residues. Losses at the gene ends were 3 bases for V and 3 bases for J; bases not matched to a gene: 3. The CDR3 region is CASSFGLAGVTDTQYF. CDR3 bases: TGTGCCAGCAGCTTCGGACTAGCGGGAGTTACAGATACGCAGTATTTT. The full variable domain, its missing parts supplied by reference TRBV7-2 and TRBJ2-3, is GAGVSQSPSNKVTEKGKDVELRCDPISGHTALYWYRQSLGQGLEFLIYFQGNSAPDKSGLPSDRFSAERTGGSVSTLTIQRTQQEDSAVYLCASSFGLAGVTDTQYFGPGTRLTVL.

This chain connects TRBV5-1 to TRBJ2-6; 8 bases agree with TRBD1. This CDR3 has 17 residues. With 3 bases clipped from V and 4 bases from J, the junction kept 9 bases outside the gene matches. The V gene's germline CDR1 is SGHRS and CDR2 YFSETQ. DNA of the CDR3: TGCGCCAGCAGCTACCCACAGGGGGTGGGGGGGGCCAACGTCCTGACTTTC. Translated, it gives CASSYPQGVGGANVLTF.

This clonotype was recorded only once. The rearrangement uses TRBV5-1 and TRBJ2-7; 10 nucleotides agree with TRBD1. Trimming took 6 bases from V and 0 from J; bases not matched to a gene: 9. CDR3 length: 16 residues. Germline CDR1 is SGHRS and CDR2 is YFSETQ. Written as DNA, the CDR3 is TGCGCCAGCACCCCAGGGACAGGGGCCCTCTCCTACGAGCAGTACTTC. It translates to CASTPGTGALSYEQYF.

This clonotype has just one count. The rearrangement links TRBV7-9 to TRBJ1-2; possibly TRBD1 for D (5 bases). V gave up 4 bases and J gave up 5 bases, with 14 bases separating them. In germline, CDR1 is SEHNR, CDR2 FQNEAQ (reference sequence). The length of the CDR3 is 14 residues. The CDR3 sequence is CASSWGEQRYGYTF. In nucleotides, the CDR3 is TGTGCCAGCAGCTGGGGGGAACAGAGATATGGCTACACCTTC.

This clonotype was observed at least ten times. As DNA, the CDR3 is TGTGCCAGCAGCTTAGGTTCCGGACGAGTCTTGCATACGCAGTATTTT. It translates to CASSLGSGRVLHTQYF. The rearrangement uses TRBV7-2 and TRBJ2-3; D remains unclear. Trimming cost V 1 base and J 7 bases, with 18 bases left between them. The CDR3 has 16 residues. Germline CDR1 and CDR2: SGHTA and FQGNSA.

The CDR3: CASSLTDVWDREGYTF. In DNA form, the CDR3 reads TGTGCCAGCAGCTTAACAGACGTTTGGGACAGGGAGGGCTACACCTTC. This rearrangement joins TRBV7-2 to TRBJ1-2; TRBD1 matches 9 bases. CDR3 length: 16 amino acids. Germline V gives CDR1 SGHTA, CDR2 FQGNSA. With V trimmed by 2 bases and J by 8 bases, 12 bases remained unmatched.